This is a list of T cell receptor beta chains from one sample in a study of PD-L1 blockade in urothelial cancer. Clones were read by immunoSEQ multiplex PCR, and TCRdb kept only the in-frame ones, dropping some. The sample has some 19,000 clones, around 81% seen once; the top ten hold more than 1.5%. The specimen was PBMCs, collected around atezolizumab (anti-PD-L1) treatment. The receptors stem from a man aged 50 to 59 with urothelial cancer. Each CDR3 is given with its conserved first and last residue. Some rows have no size entry. The others give once, few or many, or a class for an expanded clone.

>14|TRBJ1-2|TRBV2|few
CASMGQLGVYGYTF
>14|TRBJ1-1|TRBV5-6|NA
CASSPGDRGTEAFF
>15|TRBJ1-5|TRBV19|NA
CASSRAAGVNQPQHF
>14|TRBJ1-1|TRBV9|NA
CASSVASVNTEAFF
>15|TRBJ2-1|TRBV12-2|NA
CASRHSGRVGDEQFF
>14|TRBJ2-7|TRBV6-1|NA
CASRRDSRVDEQYF
>17|TRBJ1-5|TRBV19|NA
CASSTRQGMGFNQPQHF
>14|TRBJ2-5|TRBV9|NA
CASSVVGGQETQYF
>15|TRBJ1-5|TRBV2|NA
CASREGSSAYQPQHF
>14|TRBJ1-2|TRBV5-1|NA
CASSLALAGYGYTF
>15|TRBJ1-1|TRBV5-1|NA
CASSSTGGQETEAFF
>15|TRBJ2-6|TRBV19|once
CASSKTGAGANVLTF
>16|TRBJ2-1|TRBV5-6|NA
CASSFLGGPSYNEQFF
>13|TRBJ1-2|TRBV7-2|once
CASSLVQGAGYTF
>15|TRBJ1-1|TRBV5-6|NA
CASTVGGGRNTEAFF
>13|TRBJ1-1|TRBV5-1|few
CATQRGGNTEAFF
>12|TRBJ1-1|TRBV28|NA
CATHGGYAEAFF
>14|TRBJ2-7|TRBV6-5|medium-sized
CASSRGTASGEQYF
>16|TRBJ2-1|TRBV5-4|NA
CASSLGSGRAYNEQFF
>15|TRBJ1-1|TRBV18|NA
CASSPATATNTEAFF
>14|TRBJ1-2|TRBV6-5|NA
CASSNRARRNGYTF
>16|TRBJ1-2|TRBV7-6|NA
CASSLGSTGSRLRYTF
>19|TRBJ1-1|TRBV5-1|NA
CASSLQGPSSPNENTEAFF
>16|TRBJ1-1|TRBV28|NA
CASKGWQGAMNTEAFF
>15|TRBJ2-1|TRBV28|NA
CASSPRLAGGPWQFF
>13|TRBJ1-1|TRBV28|NA
CASSLLQSSRAFF